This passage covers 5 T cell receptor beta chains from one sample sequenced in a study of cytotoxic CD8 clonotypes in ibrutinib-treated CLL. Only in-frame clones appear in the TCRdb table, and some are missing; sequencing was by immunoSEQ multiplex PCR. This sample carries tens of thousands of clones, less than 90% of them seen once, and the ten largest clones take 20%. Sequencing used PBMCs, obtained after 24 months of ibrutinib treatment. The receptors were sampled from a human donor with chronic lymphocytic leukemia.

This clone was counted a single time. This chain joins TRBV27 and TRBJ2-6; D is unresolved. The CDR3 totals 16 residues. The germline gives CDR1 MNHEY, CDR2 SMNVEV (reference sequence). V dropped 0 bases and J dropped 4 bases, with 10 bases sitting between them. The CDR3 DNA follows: TGTGCCAGCAGTTTATCGGTTAGGGCCGGGGCCAACGTCCTGACTTTC. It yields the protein CASSLSVRAGANVLTF.

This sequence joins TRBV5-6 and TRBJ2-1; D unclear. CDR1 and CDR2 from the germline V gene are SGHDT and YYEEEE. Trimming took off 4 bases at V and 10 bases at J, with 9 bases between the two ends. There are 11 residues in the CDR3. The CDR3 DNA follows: TGTGCCAGCAGCCGCGGACCAGAGCAGTTCTTC. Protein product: CASSRGPEQFF.

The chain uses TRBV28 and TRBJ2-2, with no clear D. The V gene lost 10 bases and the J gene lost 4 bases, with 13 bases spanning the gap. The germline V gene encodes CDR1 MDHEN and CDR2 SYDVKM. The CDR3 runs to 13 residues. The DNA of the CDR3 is TGTGCCACCATTTTTCAGTCCACCGGGGAGCTGTTTTTT. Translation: CATIFQSTGELFF. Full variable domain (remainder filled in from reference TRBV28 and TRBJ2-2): DVKVTQSSRYLVKRTGEKVFLECVQDMDHENMFWYRQDPGLGLRLIYFSYDVKMKEKGDIPEGYSVSREKKERFSLILESASTNQTSMYLCATIFQSTGELFFGEGSRLTVL.

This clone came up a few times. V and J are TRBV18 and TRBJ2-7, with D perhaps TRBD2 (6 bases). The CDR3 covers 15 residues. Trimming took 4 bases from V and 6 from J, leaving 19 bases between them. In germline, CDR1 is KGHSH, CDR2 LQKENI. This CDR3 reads CASSRNVGGRGEQYF. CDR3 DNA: TGTGCCAGCTCACGCAACGTCGGGGGTCGAGGCGAGCAGTACTTC. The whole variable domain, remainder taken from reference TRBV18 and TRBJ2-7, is NAGVMQNPRHLVRRRGQEARLRCSPMKGHSHVYWYRQLPEEGLKFMVYLQKENIIDESGMPKERFSAEFPKEGPSILRIQQVVRGDSAAYFCASSRNVGGRGEQYFGPGTRLTVT.

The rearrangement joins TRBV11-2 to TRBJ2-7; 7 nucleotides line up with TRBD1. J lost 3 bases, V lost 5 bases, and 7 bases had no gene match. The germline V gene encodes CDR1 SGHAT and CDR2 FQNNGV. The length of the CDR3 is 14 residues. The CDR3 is CASSPDRINYEQYF. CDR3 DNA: TGTGCCAGCAGCCCGGACAGGATTAACTACGAGCAGTACTTC. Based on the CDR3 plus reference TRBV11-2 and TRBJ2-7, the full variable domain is EAGVAQSPRYKIIEKRQSVAFWCNPISGHATLYWYQQILGQGPKLLIQFQNNGVVDDSQLPKDRFSAERLKGVDSTLKIQPAKLEDSAVYLCASSPDRINYEQYFGPGTRLTVT.